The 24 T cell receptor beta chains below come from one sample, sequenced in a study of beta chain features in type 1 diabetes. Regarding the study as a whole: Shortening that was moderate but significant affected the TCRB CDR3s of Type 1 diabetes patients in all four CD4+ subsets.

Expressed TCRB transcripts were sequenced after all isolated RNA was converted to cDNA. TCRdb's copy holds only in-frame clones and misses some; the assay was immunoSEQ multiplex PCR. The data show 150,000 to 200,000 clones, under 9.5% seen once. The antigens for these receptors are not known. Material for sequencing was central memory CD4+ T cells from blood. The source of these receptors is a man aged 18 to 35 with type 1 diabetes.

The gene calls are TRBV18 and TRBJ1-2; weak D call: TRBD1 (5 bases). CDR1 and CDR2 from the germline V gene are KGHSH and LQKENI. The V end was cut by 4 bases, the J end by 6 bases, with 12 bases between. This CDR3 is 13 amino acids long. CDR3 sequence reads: CASSQNRFDGYTF. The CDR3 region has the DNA TGTGCCAGCTCACAGAACAGGTTTGATGGCTACACCTTC.

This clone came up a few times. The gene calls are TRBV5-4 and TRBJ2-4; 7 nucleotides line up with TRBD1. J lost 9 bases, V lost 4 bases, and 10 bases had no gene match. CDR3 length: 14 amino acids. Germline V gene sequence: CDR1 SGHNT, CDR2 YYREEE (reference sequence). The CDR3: CASSPEGARPIQYF. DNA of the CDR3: TGTGCCAGCAGCCCAGAGGGGGCGCGCCCCATTCAGTACTTC. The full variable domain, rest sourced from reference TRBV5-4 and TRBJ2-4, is ETGVTQSPTHLIKTRGQQVTLRCSSQSGHNTVSWYQQALGQGPQFIFQYYREEENGRGNFPPRFSGLQFPNYSSELNVNALELDDSALYLCASSPEGARPIQYFGAGTRLSVL.

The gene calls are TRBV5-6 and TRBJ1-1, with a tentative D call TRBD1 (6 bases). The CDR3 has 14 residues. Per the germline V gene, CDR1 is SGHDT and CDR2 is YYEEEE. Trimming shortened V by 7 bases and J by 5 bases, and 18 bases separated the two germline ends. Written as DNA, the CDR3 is TGTGCCAGCCGAGGGGGGGCAGTGGTAACTGAAGCTTTCTTT. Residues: CASRGGAVVTEAFF.

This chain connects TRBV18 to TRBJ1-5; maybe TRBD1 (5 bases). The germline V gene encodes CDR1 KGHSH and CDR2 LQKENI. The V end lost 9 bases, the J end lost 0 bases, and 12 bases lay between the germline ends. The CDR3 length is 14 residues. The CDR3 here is CASGEGRSNQPQHF. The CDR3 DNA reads TGTGCCAGTGGGGAGGGACGTAGCAATCAGCCCCAGCATTTT.

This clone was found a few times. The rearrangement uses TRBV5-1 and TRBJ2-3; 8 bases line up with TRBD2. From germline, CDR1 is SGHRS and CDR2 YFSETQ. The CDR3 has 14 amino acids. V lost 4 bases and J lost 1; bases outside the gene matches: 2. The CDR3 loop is CASSRGGGTDTQYF. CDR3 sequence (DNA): TGCGCCAGCAGCCGGGGGGGCGGCACAGATACGCAGTATTTT.

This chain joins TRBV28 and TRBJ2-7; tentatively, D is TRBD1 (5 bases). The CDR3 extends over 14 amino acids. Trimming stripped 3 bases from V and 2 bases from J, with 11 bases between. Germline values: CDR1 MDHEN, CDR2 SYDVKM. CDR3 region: CASSLRFRAYEQYF. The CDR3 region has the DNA TGTGCCAGCAGTTTGCGGTTCAGGGCCTACGAGCAGTACTTC.

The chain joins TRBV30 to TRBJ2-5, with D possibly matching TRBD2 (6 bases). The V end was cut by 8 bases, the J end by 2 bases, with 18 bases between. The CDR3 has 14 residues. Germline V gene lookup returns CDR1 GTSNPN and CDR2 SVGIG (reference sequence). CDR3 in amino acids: CAVRRGGGQETQYF. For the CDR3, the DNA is TGTGCCGTCCGACGGGGTGGGGGGCAAGAGACCCAGTACTTC.

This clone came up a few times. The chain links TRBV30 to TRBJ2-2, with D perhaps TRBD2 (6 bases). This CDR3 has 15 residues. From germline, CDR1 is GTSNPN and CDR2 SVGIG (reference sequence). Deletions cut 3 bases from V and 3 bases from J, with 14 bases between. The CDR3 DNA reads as TGTGCCTGGAGCGGTGGGGGACTGGACACCGGGGAGCTGTTTTTT. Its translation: CAWSGGGLDTGELFF.

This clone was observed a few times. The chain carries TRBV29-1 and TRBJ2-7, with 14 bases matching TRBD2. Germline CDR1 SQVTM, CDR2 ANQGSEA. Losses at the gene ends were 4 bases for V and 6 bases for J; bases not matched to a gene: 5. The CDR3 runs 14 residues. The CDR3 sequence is CSVALGLAGGEQYF. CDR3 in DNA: TGCAGCGTTGCCCTAGGACTAGCGGGGGGCGAGCAGTACTTC.

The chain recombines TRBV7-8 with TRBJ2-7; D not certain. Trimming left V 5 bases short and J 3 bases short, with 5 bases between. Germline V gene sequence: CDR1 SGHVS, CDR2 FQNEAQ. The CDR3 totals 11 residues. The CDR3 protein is CASSPIYEQYF. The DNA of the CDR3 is TGTGCCAGCAGCCCTATCTACGAGCAGTACTTC.

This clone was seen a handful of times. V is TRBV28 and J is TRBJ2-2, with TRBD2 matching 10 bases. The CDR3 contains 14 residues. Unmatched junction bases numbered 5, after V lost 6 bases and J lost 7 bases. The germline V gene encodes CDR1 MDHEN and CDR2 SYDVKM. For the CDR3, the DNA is TGTGCCAGCAGCTCTAGCGGGAGAGGCGGGGAGCTGTTTTTT. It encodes CASSSSGRGGELFF.

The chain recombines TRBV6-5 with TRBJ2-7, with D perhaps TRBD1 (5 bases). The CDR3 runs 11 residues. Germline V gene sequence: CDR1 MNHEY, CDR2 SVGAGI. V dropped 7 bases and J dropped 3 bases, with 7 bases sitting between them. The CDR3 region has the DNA TGTGCCAGCACCGACAGCTACGAGCAGTACTTC. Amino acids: CASTDSYEQYF.

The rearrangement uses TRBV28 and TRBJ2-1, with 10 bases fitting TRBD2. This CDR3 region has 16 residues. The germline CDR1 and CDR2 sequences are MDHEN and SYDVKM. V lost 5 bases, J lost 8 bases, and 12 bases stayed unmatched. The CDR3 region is CASSPTGLALSYEQFF. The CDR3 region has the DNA TGTGCCAGCAGTCCGACGGGACTAGCGCTGAGCTATGAGCAGTTCTTC.

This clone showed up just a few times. The CDR3 loop is CASSPRPGTGKETQYF. The CDR3 DNA reads TGTGCCAGCAGCCCACGTCCCGGGACAGGGAAGGAGACCCAGTACTTC. This chain uses TRBV5-6 with TRBJ2-5; 9 bases map to TRBD1. Germline CDR1 SGHDT, CDR2 YYEEEE. The CDR3 is 16 residues long. V lost 4 bases and J lost 5; bases outside the gene matches: 12.

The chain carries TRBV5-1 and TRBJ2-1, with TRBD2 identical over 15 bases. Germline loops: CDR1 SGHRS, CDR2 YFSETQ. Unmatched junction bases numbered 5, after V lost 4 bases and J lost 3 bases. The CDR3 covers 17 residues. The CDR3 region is CASSPGLAGGGYNEQFF. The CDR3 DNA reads TGCGCCAGCAGCCCCGGACTAGCGGGGGGGGGCTACAATGAGCAGTTCTTC.

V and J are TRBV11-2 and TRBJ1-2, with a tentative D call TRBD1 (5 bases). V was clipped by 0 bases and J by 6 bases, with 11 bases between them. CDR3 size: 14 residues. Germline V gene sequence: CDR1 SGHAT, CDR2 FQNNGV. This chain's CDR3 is CASSLDFPGHGYTF. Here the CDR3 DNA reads TGTGCCAGCAGCTTAGACTTTCCAGGGCATGGCTACACCTTC.

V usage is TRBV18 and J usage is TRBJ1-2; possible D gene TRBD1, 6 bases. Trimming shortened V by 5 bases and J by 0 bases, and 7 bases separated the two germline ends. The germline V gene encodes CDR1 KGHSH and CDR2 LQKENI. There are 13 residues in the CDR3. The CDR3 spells CASSEGANYGYTF. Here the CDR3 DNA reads TGTGCCAGCTCAGAGGGGGCTAACTATGGCTACACCTTC.

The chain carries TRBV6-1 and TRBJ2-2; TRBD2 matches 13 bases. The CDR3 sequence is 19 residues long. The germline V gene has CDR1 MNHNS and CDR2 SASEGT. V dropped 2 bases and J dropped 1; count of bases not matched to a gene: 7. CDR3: CASSEKGGLAGRNTGELFF. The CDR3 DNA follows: TGTGCCAGCAGTGAAAAGGGGGGACTAGCGGGGAGGAACACCGGGGAGCTGTTTTTT.

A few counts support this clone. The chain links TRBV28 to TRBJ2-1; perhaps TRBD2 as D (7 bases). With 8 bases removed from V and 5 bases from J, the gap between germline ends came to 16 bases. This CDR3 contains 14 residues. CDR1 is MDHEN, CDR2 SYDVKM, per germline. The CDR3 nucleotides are TGTGCCAGCTGCTGGGGGCTAGCGGACAATGAGCAGTTCTTC. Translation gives CASCWGLADNEQFF.

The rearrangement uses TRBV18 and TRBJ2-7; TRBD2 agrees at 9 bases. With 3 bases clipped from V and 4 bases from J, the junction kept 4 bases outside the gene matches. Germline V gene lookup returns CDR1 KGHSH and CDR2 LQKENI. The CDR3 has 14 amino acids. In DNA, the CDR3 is TGTGCCAGCTCACCTCTAGCGGGGATATACGAGCAGTACTTC. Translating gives CASSPLAGIYEQYF.

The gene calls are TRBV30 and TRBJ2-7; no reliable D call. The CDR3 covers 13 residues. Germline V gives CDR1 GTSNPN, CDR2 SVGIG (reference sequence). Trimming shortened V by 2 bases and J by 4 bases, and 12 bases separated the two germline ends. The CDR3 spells CAWSFLLSYEQYF. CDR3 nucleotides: TGTGCCTGGAGTTTTTTATTGTCGTACGAGCAGTACTTC.

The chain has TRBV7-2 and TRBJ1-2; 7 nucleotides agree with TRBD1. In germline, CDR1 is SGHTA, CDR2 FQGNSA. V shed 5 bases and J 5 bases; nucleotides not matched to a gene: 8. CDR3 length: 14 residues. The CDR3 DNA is TGTGCCAGCAGCAGGGGGGACAGTTCGTATGGCTACACCTTC. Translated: CASSRGDSSYGYTF. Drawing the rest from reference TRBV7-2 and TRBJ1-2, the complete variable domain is GAGVSQSPSNKVTEKGKDVELRCDPISGHTALYWYRQSLGQGLEFLIYFQGNSAPDKSGLPSDRFSAERTGGSVSTLTIQRTQQEDSAVYLCASSRGDSSYGYTFGSGTRLTVV.

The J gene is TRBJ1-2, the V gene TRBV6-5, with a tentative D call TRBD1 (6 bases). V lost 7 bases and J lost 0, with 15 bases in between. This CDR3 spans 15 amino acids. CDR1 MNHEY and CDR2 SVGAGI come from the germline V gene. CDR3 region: CASTDGQPTNYGYTF. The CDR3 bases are TGTGCCAGCACCGACGGACAGCCGACTAACTATGGCTACACCTTC.

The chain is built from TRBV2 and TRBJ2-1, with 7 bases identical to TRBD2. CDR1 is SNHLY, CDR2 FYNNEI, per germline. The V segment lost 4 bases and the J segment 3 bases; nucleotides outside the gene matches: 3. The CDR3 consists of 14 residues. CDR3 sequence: CASSGSGVYNEQFF. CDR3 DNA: TGTGCCAGCAGTGGAAGCGGGGTCTACAATGAGCAGTTCTTC.